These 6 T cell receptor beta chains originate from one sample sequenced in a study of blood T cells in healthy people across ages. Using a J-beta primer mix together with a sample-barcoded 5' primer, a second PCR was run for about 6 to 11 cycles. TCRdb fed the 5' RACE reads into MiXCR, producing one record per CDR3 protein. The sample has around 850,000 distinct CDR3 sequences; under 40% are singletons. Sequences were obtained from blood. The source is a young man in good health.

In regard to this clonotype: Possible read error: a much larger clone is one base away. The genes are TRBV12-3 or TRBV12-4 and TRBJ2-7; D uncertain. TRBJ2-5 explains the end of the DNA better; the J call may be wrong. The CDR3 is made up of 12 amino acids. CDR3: CASGKPSGTQYF. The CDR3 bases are TGTGCCAGCGGGAAGCCATCAGGGACCCAGTACTTC.

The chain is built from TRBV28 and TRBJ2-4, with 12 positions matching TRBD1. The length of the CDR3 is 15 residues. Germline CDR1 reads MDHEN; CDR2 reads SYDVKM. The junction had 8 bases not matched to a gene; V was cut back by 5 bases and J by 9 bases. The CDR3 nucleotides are TGTGCCAGCAGTCTAAGGGGACAGGGGGCCCCCATTCAGTACTTC. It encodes CASSLRGQGAPIQYF.

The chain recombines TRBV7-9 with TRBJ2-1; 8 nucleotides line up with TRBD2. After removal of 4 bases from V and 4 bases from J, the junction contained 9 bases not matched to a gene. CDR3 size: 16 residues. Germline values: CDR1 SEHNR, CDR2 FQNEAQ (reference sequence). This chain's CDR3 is CASSSPEAGVYNEQFF. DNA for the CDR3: TGTGCCAGCAGCTCCCCTGAAGCGGGGGTGTACAATGAGCAGTTCTTC.

The CDR3: CASSQVGKEQFF. The CDR3 DNA sequence: TGCGCCAGCAGCCAGGTTGGGAAGGAGCAGTTCTTC. The chain combines TRBV5-1 with TRBJ2-1, with D hard to call. This CDR3 has 12 residues. V was cut by 4 bases and J by 10 bases, with 12 bases left in between. Germline V gene lookup returns CDR1 SGHRS and CDR2 YFSETQ.

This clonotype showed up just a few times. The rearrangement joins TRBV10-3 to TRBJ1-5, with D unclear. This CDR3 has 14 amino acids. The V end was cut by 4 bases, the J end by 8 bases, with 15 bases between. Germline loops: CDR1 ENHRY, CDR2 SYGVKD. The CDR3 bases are TGTGCCATCAGTGTAGGGATCCCTAGGGAGCCCCAGCATTTT. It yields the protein CAISVGIPREPQHF.

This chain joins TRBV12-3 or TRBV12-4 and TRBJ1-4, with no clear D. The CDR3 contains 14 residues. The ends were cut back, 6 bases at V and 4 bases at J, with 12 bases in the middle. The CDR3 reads CASSLKMGNEKLFF. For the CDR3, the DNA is TGTGCCAGCAGCCTGAAGATGGGTAATGAAAAACTGTTTTTT.